This T cell receptor (beta chain) was identified in a study of T cell repertoires in cytomegalovirus infection. At the level of the study: Public TCR beta signatures marked donors with CMV infection and the matching HLA.

The junction had 7 bases not matched to a gene; V was cut back by 1 base and J by 2 bases. This CDR3 contains 17 residues. Per the germline V gene, CDR1 is MDHEN and CDR2 is SYDVKM. This clonotype was found many times. Its matching antigen is unknown. TCRdb passed the reads through MiXCR, listing each CDR3 protein once. The sample holds a few hundred thousand distinct CDR3 sequences; approximately 22% are singletons and the top ten take about 18%. General observations from the study: The cumulative frequency of public TCR beta families distinguished individuals who carried CMV together with the relevant HLA. Predominance within the ex vivo response was attributable to HLA-C-restricted CMV-specific TCR beta clonotypes.

Sequences were obtained from CD8+ T cells from PBMCs. This rearrangement joins TRBV28 to TRBJ2-3; TRBD1 matches 9 bases. The receptor comes from a human donor in good health (CMV status not recorded). Some clones in this sample may be carry-over from other donors' samples. The CDR3 DNA reads as TGTGCCAGCAGTTTATACGGGACAGGGAAGGACACAGATACGCAGTATTTT. Translated, it gives CASSLYGTGKDTDTQYF.